The TCR beta chain under discussion was sequenced for a study of T cell responses to AZD1222 COVID-19 vaccine. The study, taken as a whole, reports: With two AZD1222 doses given, Spike-specific TCR breadth and depth both rose.

Trimming removed 5 bases from V and 13 bases from J; junction bases left unmatched: 6. From germline, CDR1 is SGHTA and CDR2 FQGTGA. CDR3 length: 13 residues. The data were produced by immunoSEQ multiplex PCR, yet TCRdb's version contains in-frame clones alone and is incomplete. The sample has more than 85,000 clones, approximately 90% seen once; the top ten hold about 3.3%. With regard to this clone: No antigen is known for it.

Sequenced here: peripheral blood, sampled on day 0 of AZD1222 vaccination. The TCR originated in an adult in good health. V gene TRBV7-3 combines with J gene TRBJ2-5; 14 bases align to TRBD2. The DNA for the CDR3 is TGTGCCAGCAGCCGACTAGCGGGGGGGCCTCTGTACTTC. Its translation is CASSRLAGGPLYF. The entire variable domain, with the rest obtained from reference TRBV7-3 and TRBJ2-5, is as follows: GAGVSQTPSNKVTEKGKYVELRCDPISGHTALYWYRQSLGQGPEFLIYFQGTGAADDSGLPNDRFFAVRPEGSVSTLKIQRTERGDSAVYLCASSRLAGGPLYFGPGTRLLVL.